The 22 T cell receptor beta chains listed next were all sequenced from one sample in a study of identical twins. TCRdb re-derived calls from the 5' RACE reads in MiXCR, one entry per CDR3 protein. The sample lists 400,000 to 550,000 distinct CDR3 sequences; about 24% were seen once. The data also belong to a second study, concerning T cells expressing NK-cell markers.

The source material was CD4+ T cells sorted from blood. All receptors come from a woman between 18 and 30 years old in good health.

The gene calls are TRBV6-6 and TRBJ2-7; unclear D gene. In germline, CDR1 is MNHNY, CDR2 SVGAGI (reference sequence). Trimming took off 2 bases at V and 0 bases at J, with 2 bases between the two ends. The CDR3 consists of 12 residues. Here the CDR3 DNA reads TGTGCCAGCAGTTACAGCTCCTACGAGCAGTACTTC. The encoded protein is CASSYSSYEQYF.

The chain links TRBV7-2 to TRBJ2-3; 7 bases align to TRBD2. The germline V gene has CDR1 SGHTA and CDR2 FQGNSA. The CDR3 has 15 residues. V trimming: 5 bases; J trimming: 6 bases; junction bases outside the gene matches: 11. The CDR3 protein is CASSTQTSYRDTQYF. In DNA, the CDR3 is TGTGCCAGCAGCACCCAGACTAGCTACAGGGATACGCAGTATTTT.

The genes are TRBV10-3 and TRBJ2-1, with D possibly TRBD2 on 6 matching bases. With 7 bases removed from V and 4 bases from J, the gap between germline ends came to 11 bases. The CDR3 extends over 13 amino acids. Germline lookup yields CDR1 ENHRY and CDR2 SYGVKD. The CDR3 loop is CAIKRESYNEQFF. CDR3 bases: TGTGCCATCAAACGGGAGAGTTACAATGAGCAGTTCTTC.

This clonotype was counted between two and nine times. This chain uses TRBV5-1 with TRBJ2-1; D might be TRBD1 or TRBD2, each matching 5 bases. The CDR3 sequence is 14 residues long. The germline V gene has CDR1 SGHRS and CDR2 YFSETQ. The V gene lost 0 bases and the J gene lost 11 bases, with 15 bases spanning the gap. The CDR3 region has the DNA TGCGCCAGCAGCTTGGGGACCCGCGAGGGGCAGCAGTTCTTC. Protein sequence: CASSLGTREGQQFF.

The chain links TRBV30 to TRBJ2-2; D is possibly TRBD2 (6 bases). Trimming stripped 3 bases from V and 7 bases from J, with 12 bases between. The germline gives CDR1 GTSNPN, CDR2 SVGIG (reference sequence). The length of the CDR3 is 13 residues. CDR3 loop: CAWSRPGVGELFF. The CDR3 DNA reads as TGTGCCTGGAGCCGGCCGGGGGTCGGGGAGCTGTTTTTT.

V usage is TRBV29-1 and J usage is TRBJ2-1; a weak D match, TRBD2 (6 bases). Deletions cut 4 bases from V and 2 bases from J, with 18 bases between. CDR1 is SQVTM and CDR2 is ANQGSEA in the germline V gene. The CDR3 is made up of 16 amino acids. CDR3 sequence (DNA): TGCAGCGTTGGGAGGGGTCGCGGACGGGCCTACAATGAGCAGTTCTTC. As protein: CSVGRGRGRAYNEQFF.

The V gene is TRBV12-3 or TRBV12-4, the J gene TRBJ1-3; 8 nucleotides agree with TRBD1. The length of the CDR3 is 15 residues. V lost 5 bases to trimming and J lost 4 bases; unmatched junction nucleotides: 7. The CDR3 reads CASSTGQAFGNTIYF. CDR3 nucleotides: TGTGCCAGCAGTACGGGACAGGCGTTCGGAAACACCATATATTTT.

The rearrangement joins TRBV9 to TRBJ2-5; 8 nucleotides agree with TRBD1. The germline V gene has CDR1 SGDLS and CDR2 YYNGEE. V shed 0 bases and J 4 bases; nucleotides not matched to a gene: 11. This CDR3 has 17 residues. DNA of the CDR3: TGTGCCAGCAGCGTAGGGGTCAGGGCAGGGGGCGGAGAGACCCAGTACTTC. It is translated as CASSVGVRAGGGETQYF.

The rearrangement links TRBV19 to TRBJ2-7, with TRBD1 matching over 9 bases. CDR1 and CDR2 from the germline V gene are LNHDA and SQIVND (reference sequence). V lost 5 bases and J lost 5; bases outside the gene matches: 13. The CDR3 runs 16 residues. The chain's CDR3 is CASSPNNRDREDEQYF. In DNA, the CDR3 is TGTGCCAGTAGTCCCAATAACCGGGACAGGGAAGACGAGCAGTACTTC.

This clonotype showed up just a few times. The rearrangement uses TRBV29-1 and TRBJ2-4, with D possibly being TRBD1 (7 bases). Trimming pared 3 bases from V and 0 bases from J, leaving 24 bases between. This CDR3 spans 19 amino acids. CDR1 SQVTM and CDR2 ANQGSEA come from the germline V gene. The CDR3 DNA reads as TGCAGCGTTGAGAGTACTGGGGCAGGGGGGACGGGAGCCAAAAACATTCAGTACTTC. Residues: CSVESTGAGGTGAKNIQYF.

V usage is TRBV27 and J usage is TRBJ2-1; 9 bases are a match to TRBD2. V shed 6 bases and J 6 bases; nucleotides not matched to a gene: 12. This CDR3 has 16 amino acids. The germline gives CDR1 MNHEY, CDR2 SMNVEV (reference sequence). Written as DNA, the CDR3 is TGTGCCAGCAGCCGCCAAGCGGGAGGAACCCCCAATGAGCAGTTCTTC. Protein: CASSRQAGGTPNEQFF.

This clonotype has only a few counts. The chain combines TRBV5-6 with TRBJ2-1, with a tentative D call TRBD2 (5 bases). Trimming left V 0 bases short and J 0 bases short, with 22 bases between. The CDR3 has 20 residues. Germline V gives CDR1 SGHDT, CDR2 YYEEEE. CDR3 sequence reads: CASSLAGARTGKSSYNEQFF. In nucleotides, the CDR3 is TGTGCCAGCAGCTTGGCCGGCGCGCGGACGGGAAAAAGCTCCTACAATGAGCAGTTCTTC.

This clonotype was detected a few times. CDR3 nucleotide sequence: TGCAGTGCCACGGGAGCTAGCGGGAACACGGGAGAGCAGTTCTTC. Translation gives CSATGASGNTGEQFF. V and J are TRBV20-1 and TRBJ2-1, with 9 bases aligning to TRBD2. CDR1 and CDR2 (germline): DFQATT, SNEGSKA (reference sequence). The CDR3 length is 15 residues. The V gene end was trimmed by 6 bases and the J gene end by 10 bases; junction bases not matched to a gene: 16.

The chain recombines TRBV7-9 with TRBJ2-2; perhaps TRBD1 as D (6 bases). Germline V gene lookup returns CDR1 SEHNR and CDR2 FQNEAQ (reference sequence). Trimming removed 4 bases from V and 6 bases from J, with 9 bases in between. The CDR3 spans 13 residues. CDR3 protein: CASSSTGSGELFF. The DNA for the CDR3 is TGTGCCAGCAGCTCAACAGGGTCCGGGGAGCTGTTTTTT.

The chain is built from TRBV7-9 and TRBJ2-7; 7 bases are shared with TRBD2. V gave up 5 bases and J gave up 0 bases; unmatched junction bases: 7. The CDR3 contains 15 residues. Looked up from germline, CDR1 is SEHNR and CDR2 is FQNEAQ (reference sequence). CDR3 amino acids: CASSLRAGVSYEQYF. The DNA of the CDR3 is TGTGCCAGCAGCCTCCGCGCGGGGGTCTCCTACGAGCAGTACTTC.

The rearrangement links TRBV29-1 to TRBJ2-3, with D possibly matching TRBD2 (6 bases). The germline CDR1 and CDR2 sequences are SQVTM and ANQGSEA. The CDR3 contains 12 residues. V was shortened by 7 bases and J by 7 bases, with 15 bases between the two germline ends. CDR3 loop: CSADRGLYTQYF. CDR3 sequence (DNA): TGCAGCGCCGACCGGGGACTCTATACGCAGTATTTT.

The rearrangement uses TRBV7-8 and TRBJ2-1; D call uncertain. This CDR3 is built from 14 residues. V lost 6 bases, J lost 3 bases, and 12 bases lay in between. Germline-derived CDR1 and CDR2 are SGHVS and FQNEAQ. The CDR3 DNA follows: TGTGCCAGCAGTTCTCTGACCATCTACAATGAGCAGTTCTTC. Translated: CASSSLTIYNEQFF. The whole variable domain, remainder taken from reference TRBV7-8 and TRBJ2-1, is GAGVSQSPRYKVAKRGQDVALRCDPISGHVSLFWYQQALGQGPEFLTYFQNEAQLDKSGLPSDRFFAERPEGSVSTLKIQRTQQEDSAVYLCASSSLTIYNEQFFGPGTRLTVL.

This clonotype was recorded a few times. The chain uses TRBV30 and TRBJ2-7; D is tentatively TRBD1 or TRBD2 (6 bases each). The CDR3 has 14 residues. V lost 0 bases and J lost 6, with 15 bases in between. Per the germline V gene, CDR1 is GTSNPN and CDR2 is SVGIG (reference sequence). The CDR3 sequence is CAWSVVSGAGEQYF. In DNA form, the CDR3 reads TGTGCCTGGAGTGTAGTTTCGGGGGCAGGCGAGCAGTACTTC.

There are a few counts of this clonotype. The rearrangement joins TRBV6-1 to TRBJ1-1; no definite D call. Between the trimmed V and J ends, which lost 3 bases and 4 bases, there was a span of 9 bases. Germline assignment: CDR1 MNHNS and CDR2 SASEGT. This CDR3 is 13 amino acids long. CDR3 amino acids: CASSDQVGTEAFF. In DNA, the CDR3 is TGTGCCAGCAGTGATCAAGTGGGCACTGAAGCTTTCTTT.

The DNA of the CDR3 is TGCAGTGCTGGAGGGACAGGGCCCCATACAGATACGCAGTATTTT. Translation: CSAGGTGPHTDTQYF. V is TRBV20-1 and J is TRBJ2-3, with 9 positions matching TRBD1. The CDR3 contains 15 residues. Germline V CDR1 and CDR2: DFQATT, SNEGSKA (reference sequence). Losses at the gene ends were 5 bases for V and 3 bases for J; bases not matched to a gene: 9.

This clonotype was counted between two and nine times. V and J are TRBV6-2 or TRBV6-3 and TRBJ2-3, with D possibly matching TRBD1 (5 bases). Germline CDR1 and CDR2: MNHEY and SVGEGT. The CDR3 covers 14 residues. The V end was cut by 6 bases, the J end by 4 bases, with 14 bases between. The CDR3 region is CASRHAVGPDTQYF. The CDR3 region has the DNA TGTGCCAGCAGGCACGCGGTGGGGCCAGATACGCAGTATTTT.

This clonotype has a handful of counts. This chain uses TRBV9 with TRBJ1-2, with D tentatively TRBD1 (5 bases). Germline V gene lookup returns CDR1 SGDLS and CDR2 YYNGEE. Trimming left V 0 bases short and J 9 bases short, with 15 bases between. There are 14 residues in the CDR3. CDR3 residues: CASSVEGQGGSYTF. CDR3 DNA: TGTGCCAGCAGCGTAGAAGGGCAGGGCGGGAGCTACACCTTC.